A single sample gave rise to the 18 T cell receptor beta chains below, sequenced in a study of cytomegalovirus exposure and HLA in healthy donors. PCR involved 60 Vbeta and 13 Jbeta primers. Sequencing was performed with immunoSEQ multiplex PCR; in TCRdb, only in-frame clones are kept and a portion is missing. The data contain roughly 180,000 clones, about 86% of them seen just once; the ten biggest clones take up around 2.1%. The specimen was PBMCs. All receptors derive from a woman between 18 and 29 years old in good health and CMV-seropositive.

The chain employs TRBV27 and TRBJ2-3; a possible D gene is TRBD1 (5 bases). The V gene's germline CDR1 is MNHEY and CDR2 SMNVEV (reference sequence). V lost 0 bases, J lost 4 bases, and 8 bases lay in between. The CDR3 contains 14 residues. CDR3 sequence (DNA): TGTGCCAGCAGTTTATCCAGGGTCCCAGATACGCAGTATTTT. Translating gives CASSLSRVPDTQYF.

The CDR3 is CASSQDEDGGAYEQYF. The CDR3 region has the DNA TGTGCCAGCAGCCAAGATGAGGACGGGGGGGCCTACGAGCAGTACTTC. The chain combines TRBV4-2 with TRBJ2-7; 8 nucleotides agree with TRBD2. The CDR3 has 16 residues. CDR1 LGHNA and CDR2 YNFKEQ come from the germline V gene. The V segment lost 0 bases and the J segment 2 bases; nucleotides outside the gene matches: 6.

V gene TRBV5-6 combines with J gene TRBJ1-1; D remains unclear. Trimming removed 0 bases from V and 1 base from J, with 4 bases in between. CDR1 SGHDT and CDR2 YYEEEE come from the germline V gene. The CDR3 runs 13 residues. The CDR3 spells CASSLGGNTEAFF. CDR3 DNA sequence: TGTGCCAGCAGCTTGGGAGGGAACACTGAAGCTTTCTTT.

The chain links TRBV5-1 to TRBJ2-5, with 8 bases lining up with TRBD2. Germline V gene lookup returns CDR1 SGHRS and CDR2 YFSETQ. V lost 6 bases, J lost 0 bases, and 16 bases stayed unmatched. The CDR3 has 18 amino acids. CDR3 in DNA: TGCGCCAGCACCTTAGGCGGGGGGAACACTTGGTACCAAGAGACCCAGTACTTC. Translation gives CASTLGGGNTWYQETQYF.

A word on this clone: Distinct nucleotide sequences in the sample also encode this CDR3. V and J are TRBV18 and TRBJ2-5, with D possibly matching TRBD2 (5 bases). The CDR3 has 13 residues. The V end lost 2 bases, the J end lost 1 base, and 5 bases lay between the germline ends. Per the germline V gene, CDR1 is KGHSH and CDR2 is LQKENI. The CDR3 region is CASSPGLQETQYF. The CDR3 bases are TGTGCCAGCTCACCAGGACTCCAAGAGACCCAGTACTTC.

For this clone: The junction shows a germline mismatch at one end, possibly a read error. The rearrangement joins TRBV2 to TRBJ1-6, with D tentatively TRBD1 (5 bases). The CDR3 is made up of 12 amino acids. Germline V CDR1 and CDR2: SNHLY, FYNNEI. CDR3 region: CASTELRQKLHF. The CDR3 nucleotides are TGTGCCAGCACTGAACTGAGACAGAAACTCCACTTT.

The chain is built from TRBV30 and TRBJ1-3; 8 nucleotides match TRBD1. This CDR3 contains 13 residues. J lost 7 bases, V lost 5 bases, and 7 bases had no gene match. The germline V gene has CDR1 GTSNPN and CDR2 SVGIG (reference sequence). The CDR3 region is CAWQTGVWNTIYF. CDR3 sequence (DNA): TGTGCCTGGCAGACAGGGGTGTGGAACACCATATATTTT. Full variable domain (missing parts from reference TRBV30 and TRBJ1-3): SQTIHQWPATLVQPVGSPLSLECTVEGTSNPNLYWYRQAAGRGLQLLFYSVGIGQISSEVPQNLSASRPQDRQFILSSKKLLLSDSGFYLCAWQTGVWNTIYFGEGSWLTVV.

The gene calls are TRBV15 and TRBJ2-1; D is possibly TRBD2 (5 bases). The germline V gene has CDR1 LNHNV and CDR2 YYDKDF (reference sequence). The CDR3 is 15 residues long. Trimming took 0 bases from V and 6 from J, leaving 12 bases between them. CDR3: CATSRESGSFNEQFF. The CDR3 DNA follows: TGTGCCACCAGCAGAGAAAGCGGTAGTTTCAATGAGCAGTTCTTC.

The chain couples TRBV19 to TRBJ1-5; D unclear. Trimming pared 9 bases from V and 0 bases from J, leaving 9 bases between. Germline CDR1 LNHDA, CDR2 SQIVND (reference sequence). CDR3 length: 13 amino acids. CDR3 DNA sequence: TGTGCCAGCCAGTGGTATAGCAATCAGCCCCAGCATTTT. It translates to CASQWYSNQPQHF. Combining the CDR3 with reference TRBV19 and TRBJ1-5 gives the whole variable domain DGGITQSPKYLFRKEGQNVTLSCEQNLNHDAMYWYRQDPGQGLRLIYYSQIVNDFQKGDIAEGYSVSREKKESFPLTVTSAQKNPTAFYLCASQWYSNQPQHFGDGTRLSIL.

On this clone itself: The same CDR3 can be traced to other DNA sequences in this sample. The V and J genes are TRBV5-1 and TRBJ2-3, with D uncertain. Trimming stripped 0 bases from V and 4 bases from J, with 9 bases between. From germline, CDR1 is SGHRS and CDR2 YFSETQ. The CDR3 covers 14 residues. CDR3 nucleotide sequence: TGCGCCAGCAGCTTGGGAGGTGTGGCAGATACGCAGTATTTT. Encoded protein: CASSLGGVADTQYF. The whole variable domain, remainder taken from reference TRBV5-1 and TRBJ2-3, is KAGVTQTPRYLIKTRGQQVTLSCSPISGHRSVSWYQQTPGQGLQFLFEYFSETQRNKGNFPGRFSGRQFSNSRSEMNVSTLELGDSALYLCASSLGGVADTQYFGPGTRLTVL.

V is TRBV7-2 and J is TRBJ1-5, with TRBD1 as a possible D gene (6 bases). Germline assignment: CDR1 SGHTA and CDR2 FQGNSA. The CDR3 loop spans 14 amino acids. Trimming shortened V by 4 bases and J by 4 bases, and 11 bases separated the two germline ends. Here the CDR3 reads CASSYTTGNQPQHF. The CDR3 nucleotides are TGTGCCAGCAGCTACACAACAGGGAATCAGCCCCAGCATTTT. Full variable domain (outside the CDR3, taken from reference TRBV7-2 and TRBJ1-5): GAGVSQSPSNKVTEKGKDVELRCDPISGHTALYWYRQSLGQGLEFLIYFQGNSAPDKSGLPSDRFSAERTGGSVSTLTIQRTQQEDSAVYLCASSYTTGNQPQHFGDGTRLSIL.

This clone was detected a few times. V and J are TRBV28 and TRBJ2-2; tentative D call: TRBD2 (6 bases). The CDR3 is made up of 15 amino acids. Germline CDR1 and CDR2: MDHEN and SYDVKM. Deletions cut 6 bases from V and 4 bases from J, with 15 bases between. CDR3: CASSPYQEGTGELFF. The CDR3, as DNA: TGTGCCAGCAGCCCCTATCAGGAGGGCACCGGGGAGCTGTTTTTT.

This chain uses TRBV7-3 with TRBJ2-3; weak D call: TRBD2 (6 bases). Trimming removed 3 bases from V and 1 base from J, with 11 bases in between. The CDR3 loop spans 15 amino acids. Germline CDR1 is SGHTA and CDR2 is FQGTGA. The CDR3, as DNA: TGTGCCAGCAGCTTCCTGGGCGGGGGCACAGATACGCAGTATTTT. As protein: CASSFLGGGTDTQYF.

This rearrangement joins TRBV4-2 to TRBJ1-2; 7 bases agree with TRBD1. J lost 2 bases, V lost 4 bases, and 4 bases had no gene match. The CDR3 covers 14 residues. CDR1 is LGHNA and CDR2 is YNFKEQ in the germline V gene. In nucleotides, the CDR3 is TGTGCCAGCAGCCGAGAGGGACAGAACTATGGCTACACCTTC. The encoded protein is CASSREGQNYGYTF.

The gene calls are TRBV7-3 and TRBJ2-6; 7 bases match TRBD1. Germline CDR1 reads SGHTA; CDR2 reads FQGTGA. V lost 4 bases, J lost 0 bases, and 6 bases stayed unmatched. The CDR3 has 17 residues. The CDR3 bases are TGTGCCAGCAGCTCCCGGGGACAGAGCTCTGGGGCCAACGTCCTGACTTTC. Translating gives CASSSRGQSSGANVLTF.

This clone was counted a few times. This chain joins TRBV6-5 and TRBJ1-1; 9 nucleotides match TRBD1. Germline CDR1 reads MNHEY; CDR2 reads SVGAGI. The V segment lost 2 bases and the J segment 5 bases; nucleotides outside the gene matches: 6. The CDR3 is 15 amino acids. In nucleotides, the CDR3 is TGTGCCAGCAGTTACATCACAGGGGGCGAGACTGAAGCTTTCTTT. Translation: CASSYITGGETEAFF.

The chain uses TRBV19 and TRBJ2-7; the D is unclear. The CDR3 totals 12 residues. V was trimmed by 10 bases and J by 1 base, leaving 11 bases between them. In germline, CDR1 is LNHDA, CDR2 SQIVND (reference sequence). Written as DNA, the CDR3 is TGTGCCACGTCACCCGGGTCCTACGAGCAGTACTTC. Its protein is CATSPGSYEQYF.

This sequence joins TRBV6-1 and TRBJ2-3; no clear D gene. The germline gives CDR1 MNHNS, CDR2 SASEGT. Trimming pared 3 bases from V and 4 bases from J, leaving 5 bases between. CDR3 length equals 12 residues. The CDR3, as DNA: TGTGCCAGCAGTGACAGTCCAGATACGCAGTATTTT. It codes for CASSDSPDTQYF.